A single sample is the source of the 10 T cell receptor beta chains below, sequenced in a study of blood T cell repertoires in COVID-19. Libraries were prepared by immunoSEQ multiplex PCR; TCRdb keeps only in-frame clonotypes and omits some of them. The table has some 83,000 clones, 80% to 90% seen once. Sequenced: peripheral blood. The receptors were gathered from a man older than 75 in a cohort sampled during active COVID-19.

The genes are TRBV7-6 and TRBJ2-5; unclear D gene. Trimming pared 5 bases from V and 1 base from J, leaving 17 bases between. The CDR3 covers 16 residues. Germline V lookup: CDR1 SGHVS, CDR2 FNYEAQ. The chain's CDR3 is CASSATLRSLQETQYF. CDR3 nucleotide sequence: TGTGCCAGCAGCGCGACCCTGAGGAGTCTCCAAGAGACCCAGTACTTC.

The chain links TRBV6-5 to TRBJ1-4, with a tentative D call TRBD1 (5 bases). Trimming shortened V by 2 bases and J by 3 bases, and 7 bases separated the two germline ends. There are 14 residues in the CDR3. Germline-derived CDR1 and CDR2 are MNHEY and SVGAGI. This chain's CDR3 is CASSYRGPNEKLFF. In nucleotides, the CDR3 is TGTGCCAGCAGTTACAGGGGCCCTAATGAAAAACTGTTTTTT.

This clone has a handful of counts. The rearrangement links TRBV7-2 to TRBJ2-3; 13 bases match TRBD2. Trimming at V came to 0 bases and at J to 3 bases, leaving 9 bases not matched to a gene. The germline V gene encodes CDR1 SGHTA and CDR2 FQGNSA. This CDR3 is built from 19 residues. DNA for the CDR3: TGTGCCAGCAGCTTAGCGACTAGCGGGGGGCTTCCTATGACAGATACGCAGTATTTT. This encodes CASSLATSGGLPMTDTQYF.

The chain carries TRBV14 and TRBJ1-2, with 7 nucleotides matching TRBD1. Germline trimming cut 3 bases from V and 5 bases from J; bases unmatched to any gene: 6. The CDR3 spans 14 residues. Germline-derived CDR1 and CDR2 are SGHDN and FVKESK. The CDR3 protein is CASSHPGQPYGYTF. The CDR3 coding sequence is TGTGCCAGCAGCCACCCGGGACAGCCTTATGGCTACACCTTC. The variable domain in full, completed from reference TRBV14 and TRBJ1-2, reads EAGVTQFPSHSVIEKGQTVTLRCDPISGHDNLYWYRRVMGKEIKFLLHFVKESKQDESGMPNNRFLAERTGGTYSTLKVQPAELEDSGVYFCASSHPGQPYGYTFGSGTRLTVV.

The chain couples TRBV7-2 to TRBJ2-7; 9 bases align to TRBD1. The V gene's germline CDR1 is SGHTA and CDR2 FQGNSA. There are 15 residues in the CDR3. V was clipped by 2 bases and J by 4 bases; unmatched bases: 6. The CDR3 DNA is TGTGCCAGCAGCTTACAGGGACAGGGCGGGTACGAGCAGTACGTC. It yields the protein CASSLQGQGGYEQYV.

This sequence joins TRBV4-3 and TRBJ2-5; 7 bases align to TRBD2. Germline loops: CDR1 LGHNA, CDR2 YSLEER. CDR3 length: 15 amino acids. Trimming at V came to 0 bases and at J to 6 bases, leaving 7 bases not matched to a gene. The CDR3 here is CASSQEKTAGQTQYF. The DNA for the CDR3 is TGCGCCAGCAGCCAAGAGAAGACAGCGGGGCAGACCCAGTACTTC.

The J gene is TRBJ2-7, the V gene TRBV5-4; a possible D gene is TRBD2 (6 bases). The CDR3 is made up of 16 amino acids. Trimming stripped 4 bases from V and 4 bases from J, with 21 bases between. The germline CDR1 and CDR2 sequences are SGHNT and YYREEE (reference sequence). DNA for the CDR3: TGTGCCAGCAGCGCTCGCGGAGGGCAGGACCTATACGAGCAGTACTTC. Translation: CASSARGGQDLYEQYF.

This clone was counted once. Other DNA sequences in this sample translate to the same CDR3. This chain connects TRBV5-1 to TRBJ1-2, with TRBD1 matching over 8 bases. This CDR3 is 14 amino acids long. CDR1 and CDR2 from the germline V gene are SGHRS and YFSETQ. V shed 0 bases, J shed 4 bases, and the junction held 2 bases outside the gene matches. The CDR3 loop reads CASSLGQGTYGYTF. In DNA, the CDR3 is TGCGCCAGCAGCTTGGGACAGGGGACCTATGGCTACACCTTC. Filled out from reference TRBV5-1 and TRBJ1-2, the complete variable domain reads KAGVTQTPRYLIKTRGQQVTLSCSPISGHRSVSWYQQTPGQGLQFLFEYFSETQRNKGNFPGRFSGRQFSNSRSEMNVSTLELGDSALYLCASSLGQGTYGYTFGSGTRLTVV.

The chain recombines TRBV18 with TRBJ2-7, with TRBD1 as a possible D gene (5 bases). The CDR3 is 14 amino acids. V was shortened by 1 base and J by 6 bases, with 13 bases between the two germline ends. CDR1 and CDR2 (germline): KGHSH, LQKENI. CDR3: CASSPLQGKGEQYV. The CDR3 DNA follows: TGTGCCAGCTCACCACTCCAGGGTAAAGGCGAGCAGTACGTC.

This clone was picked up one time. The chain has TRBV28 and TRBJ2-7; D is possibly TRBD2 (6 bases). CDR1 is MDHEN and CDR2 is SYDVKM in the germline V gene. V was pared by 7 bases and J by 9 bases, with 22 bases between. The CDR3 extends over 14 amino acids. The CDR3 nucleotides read TGTGCCAGCACCCAAAGGAGGGAAAGTCGTGGGCAGTACTTC. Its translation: CASTQRRESRGQYF.